Reported below is one T cell receptor (beta chain). Measured with immunoSEQ multiplex PCR; TCRdb has only the in-frame clones, and not every one. In the table there are about 36,000 clones, about 70% of which are singletons. The sample is drawn from a study of PD-1 blockade in classical Hodgkin lymphoma. There are 13 residues in the CDR3. V lost 6 bases, J lost 13 bases, and 11 bases stayed unmatched. Germline V lookup: CDR1 SNHLY, CDR2 FYNNEI. Every patient experienced relapse after autologous stem cell transplantation, and brentuximab vedotin exposure varied. Source: peripheral blood mononuclear cells (PBMCs), taken before the second cycle of nivolumab. This receptor was taken from a human donor with classical Hodgkin lymphoma. The chain couples TRBV2 to TRBJ2-7; 11 positions match TRBD1. CDR3: CASRETGQGALYF. The CDR3 DNA is TGTGCCAGCAGGGAAACAGGACAGGGGGCATTATACTTC.